The rows below give T cell receptor beta chains drawn from one sample of a study of shared clonotypes between healthy human individuals. The assay was immunoSEQ multiplex PCR, and TCRdb's table has in-frame clones only and misses some. The sample lists 650,000 to 800,000 clones; around 90% were seen once. Sequenced: naive CD8+ T cells sorted from blood. These receptors all come from a man between 25 and 39 years old in good health. The CDR3 runs from the conserved cysteine through the conserved F or W.

CDR3 protein: CASSEFPGATLNTEAFF; V gene: TRBV25-1; J gene: TRBJ1-1
CDR3 protein: CASSQDLTGSTDTQYF; V gene: TRBV14; J gene: TRBJ2-3
CDR3 protein: CASSLGTSVDNEQFF; V gene: TRBV28; J gene: TRBJ2-1
CDR3 protein: CARSQNRGWSQPQHF; V gene: TRBV7-3; J gene: TRBJ1-5
CDR3 protein: CASSYDQFYEQYF; V gene: TRBV6-6; J gene: TRBJ2-7
CDR3 protein: CASSPPGGWTEAFF; V gene: TRBV5-4; J gene: TRBJ1-1
CDR3 protein: CASRDRGLGNSPLHF; V gene: TRBV27; J gene: TRBJ1-6
CDR3 protein: CASSPWVGANYGYTF; V gene: TRBV27; J gene: TRBJ1-2
CDR3 protein: CASRQRVSDEQFF; V gene: TRBV14; J gene: TRBJ2-1
CDR3 protein: CASSLGTGYEQYF; V gene: TRBV7-9; J gene: TRBJ2-7
CDR3 protein: CASSLGQGHEQYF; V gene: TRBV28; J gene: TRBJ2-7
CDR3 protein: CASSPGQGPFEQYF; V gene: TRBV19; J gene: TRBJ2-7
CDR3 protein: CASSQDSGNQPQHF; V gene: TRBV4-3; J gene: TRBJ1-5
CDR3 protein: CASSGSYNEQFF; V gene: TRBV2; J gene: TRBJ2-1
CDR3 protein: CARSSEGQNHTEAFF; V gene: TRBV5-3; J gene: TRBJ1-1
CDR3 protein: CASSPLSGRGNEQFF; V gene: TRBV9; J gene: TRBJ2-1